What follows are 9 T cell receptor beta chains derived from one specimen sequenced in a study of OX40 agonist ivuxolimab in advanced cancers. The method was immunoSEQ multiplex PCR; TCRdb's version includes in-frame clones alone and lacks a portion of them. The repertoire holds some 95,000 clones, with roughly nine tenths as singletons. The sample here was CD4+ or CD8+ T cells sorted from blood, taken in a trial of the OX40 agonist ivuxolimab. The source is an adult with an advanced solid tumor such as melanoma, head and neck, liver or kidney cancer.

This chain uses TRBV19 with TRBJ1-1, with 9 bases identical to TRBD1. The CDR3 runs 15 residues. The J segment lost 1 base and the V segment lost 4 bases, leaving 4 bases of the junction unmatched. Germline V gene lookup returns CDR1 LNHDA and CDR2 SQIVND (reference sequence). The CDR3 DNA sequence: TGTGCCAGTAGTACGACAGGGGGAAGGAACACTGAAGCTTTCTTT. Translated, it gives CASSTTGGRNTEAFF.

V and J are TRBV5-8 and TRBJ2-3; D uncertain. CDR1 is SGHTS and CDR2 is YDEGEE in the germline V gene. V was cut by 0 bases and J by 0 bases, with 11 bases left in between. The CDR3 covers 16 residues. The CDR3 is CASSLEGGSSTDTQYF. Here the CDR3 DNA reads TGTGCCAGCAGCTTGGAGGGCGGCTCTAGCACAGATACGCAGTATTTT. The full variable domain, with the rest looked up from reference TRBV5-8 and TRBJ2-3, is EAGVTQSPTHLIKTRGQQATLRCSPISGHTSVYWYQQALGLGLQFLLWYDEGEERNRGNFPPRFSGRQFPNYSSELNVNALELEDSALYLCASSLEGGSSTDTQYFGPGTRLTVL.

The CDR3 loop reads CSALPGQSNTIYF. CDR3 sequence (DNA): TGCAGCGCCTTACCGGGACAGTCGAACACCATATATTTT. The chain combines TRBV29-1 with TRBJ1-3; 7 positions agree with TRBD1. The germline V gene encodes CDR1 SQVTM and CDR2 ANQGSEA. This CDR3 region has 13 residues. V lost 7 bases, J lost 7 bases, and 10 bases stayed unmatched.

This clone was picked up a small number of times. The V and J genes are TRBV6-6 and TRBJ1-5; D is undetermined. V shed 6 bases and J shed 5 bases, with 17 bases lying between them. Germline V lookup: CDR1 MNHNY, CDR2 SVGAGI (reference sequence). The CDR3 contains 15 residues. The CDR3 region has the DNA TGTGCCAGCAGCCTACCCAAGGACGGCCATCAGCCCCAGCATTTT. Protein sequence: CASSLPKDGHQPQHF.

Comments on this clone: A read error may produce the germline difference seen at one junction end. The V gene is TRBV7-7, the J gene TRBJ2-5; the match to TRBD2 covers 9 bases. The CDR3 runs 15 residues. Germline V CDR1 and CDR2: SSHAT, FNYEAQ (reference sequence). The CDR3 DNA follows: TGTGCTAGCAGCTTCGGCGGGGGGGCGGGTGAGACCCAGTACTTC. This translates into CASSFGGGAGETQYF. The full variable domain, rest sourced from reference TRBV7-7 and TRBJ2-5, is GAGVSQSPRYKVTKRGQDVTLRCDPISSHATLYWYQQALGQGPEFLTYFNYEAQPDKSGLPSDRFSAERPEGSISTLTIQRTEQRDSAMYRCASSFGGGAGETQYFGPGTRLLVL.

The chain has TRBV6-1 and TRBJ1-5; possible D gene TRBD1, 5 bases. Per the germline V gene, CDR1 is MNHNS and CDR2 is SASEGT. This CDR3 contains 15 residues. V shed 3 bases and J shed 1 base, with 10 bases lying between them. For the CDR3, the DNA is TGTGCCAGCAGTGATAGGGGCATCAGCAATCAGCCCCAGCATTTT. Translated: CASSDRGISNQPQHF.

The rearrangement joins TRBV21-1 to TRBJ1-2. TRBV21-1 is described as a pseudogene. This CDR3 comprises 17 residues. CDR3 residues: CASSKVSGAVGLYGYTF. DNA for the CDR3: TGTGCCAGCAGCAAAGTGAGCGGCGCCGTGGGTTTGTATGGCTACACCTTC.

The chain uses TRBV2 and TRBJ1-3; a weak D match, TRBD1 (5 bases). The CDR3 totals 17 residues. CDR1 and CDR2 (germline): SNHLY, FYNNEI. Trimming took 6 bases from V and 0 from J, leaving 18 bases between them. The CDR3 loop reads CASRGPGRSNSGNTIYF. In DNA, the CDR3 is TGTGCCAGCAGGGGACCTGGACGGTCAAACTCTGGAAACACCATATATTTT. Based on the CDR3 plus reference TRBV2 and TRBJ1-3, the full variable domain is EPEVTQTPSHQVTQMGQEVILRCVPISNHLYFYWYRQILGQKVEFLVSFYNNEISEKSEIFDDQFSVERPDGSNFTLKIRSTKLEDSAMYFCASRGPGRSNSGNTIYFGEGSWLTVV.

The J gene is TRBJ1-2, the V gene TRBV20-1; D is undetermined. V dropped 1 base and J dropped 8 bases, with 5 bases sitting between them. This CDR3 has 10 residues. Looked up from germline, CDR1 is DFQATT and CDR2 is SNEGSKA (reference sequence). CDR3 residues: CSARGRGYTF. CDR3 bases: TGCAGTGCTAGAGGAAGGGGCTACACCTTC.